The entry below gives a single T cell receptor (beta chain) sequence along with its context. This specimen comes from a study of blood T cell repertoires in COVID-19. Clones were read by immunoSEQ multiplex PCR, and TCRdb kept only the in-frame ones, dropping some. This table has around 100,000 clones, 70% to 90% appearing once. This CDR3 has 15 amino acids. The V end lost 4 bases, the J end lost 0 bases, and 11 bases lay between the germline ends. CDR1 and CDR2 from the germline V gene are SGDLS and YYNGEE. The sequence was collected from a human donor in a cohort sampled during active COVID-19. The V and J genes are TRBV9 and TRBJ1-3; D is unresolved. Sequencing was carried out using peripheral blood. The CDR3 DNA reads TGTGCCAGCAGCACTAAAGGTAGCTCTGGAAACACCATATATTTT. As protein: CASSTKGSSGNTIYF.